This TCR beta chain was captured by sequencing in a study of T cell changes during pregnancy in multiple sclerosis. V lost 0 bases and J lost 4, with 6 bases in between. CDR1 is SEHNR and CDR2 is FQNEAQ in the germline V gene (reference sequence). The CDR3 has 13 amino acids. Repertoires were generated with immunoSEQ multiplex PCR, while TCRdb's copy carries only in-frame clones and drops some. The table shows under 95,000 clones, with 91% occurring only once. The sample consisted of peripheral blood, taken after pregnancy. The V call is TRBV7-9, the J call TRBJ1-2; no firm D call. This receptor was identified in a female donor in good health, enrolled as a control in a pregnancy study. CDR3 coding DNA: TGTGCCAGCAGCTTAGCGGCTGTCTATGGCTACACCTTC. Protein sequence: CASSLAAVYGYTF.